What follows describes a single TCR beta chain. Clones were read by immunoSEQ multiplex PCR, and TCRdb kept only the in-frame ones, dropping some. The data hold some 120,000 clones, with around nine tenths observed a single time. This entry belongs to a study of blood T cell repertoires in COVID-19. Per the germline V gene, CDR1 is SEHNR and CDR2 is FQNEAQ (reference sequence). Losses at the gene ends were 8 bases for V and 2 bases for J; bases not matched to a gene: 11. CDR3 length equals 16 residues. The sequence came from a man aged 45 to 65 with active COVID-19. Sequenced: peripheral blood. The rearrangement uses TRBV7-9 and TRBJ2-2; 7 bases align to TRBD2. CDR3 coding DNA: TGTGCCAGCGCGTTGACCCCTAGCGGTAACACCGGGGAGCTGTTTTTT. Residues: CASALTPSGNTGELFF.